Below, one T cell receptor beta chain is given with its context. The data are from a study of blood T cell repertoires in COVID-19. Study-level information: COVID-19 samples collected from the United States, Italy and Spain covered acute and convalescent phases. T cells, B-cell-depleted T cells, or PBMCs supplied cDNA or gDNA.

Between the trimmed V and J ends, which lost 10 bases and 0 bases, there was a span of 13 bases. This CDR3 spans 14 amino acids. Germline V gene sequence: CDR1 LNHDA, CDR2 SQIVND (reference sequence). Under the authors' procedure: The assay estimated nucleated cells by amplifying reference gene primers. Here immunoSEQ multiplex PCR was the method, and the copy in TCRdb shows in-frame clones only, minus some. For V, J and clone size, that table is used; D and trimming come from the DNA. Counted here are approximately 68,000 clones, around nine tenths occurring once; the ten biggest clones make up 2.5% to 3.5%.

This receptor was obtained from a man between 65 and 85 years old with active or convalescent COVID-19. The V and J genes are TRBV19 and TRBJ1-3; D is perhaps TRBD1 (5 bases). The sample comprised peripheral blood. CDR3 amino acids: CAISPGDSGNTIYF. DNA for the CDR3: TGTGCCATTTCCCCGGGGGACTCTGGAAACACCATATATTTT.